The 31 T cell receptor beta chains presented below share a single source sample, sequenced in a study of blood T cell repertoires in COVID-19. Profiled with immunoSEQ multiplex PCR; TCRdb holds only in-frame clones, not every one. The sample lists more than 200,000 clones; roughly 80% were seen once. The sample consisted of peripheral blood. The receptors stem from a woman of 80 years or more with COVID-19, enrolled during active disease.

The CDR3 sequence: CASSLVYPPGGGYTF. The CDR3 region has the DNA TGTGCCAGCAGCTTAGTGTACCCCCCCGGTGGTGGCTACACCTTC. The rearrangement links TRBV7-9 to TRBJ1-2; D is undetermined. This CDR3 comprises 15 residues. From germline, CDR1 is SEHNR and CDR2 FQNEAQ (reference sequence). V was shortened by 1 base and J by 7 bases, with 16 bases between the two germline ends.

The chain's CDR3 is CASSPFRDTGELFF. CDR3 nucleotides: TGCGCCAGCTCTCCGTTTCGGGACACCGGGGAGCTGTTTTTT. J is TRBJ2-2 and V is TRBV5-1; D remains ambiguous. CDR3 length equals 14 residues. V dropped 7 bases and J dropped 3 bases, with 13 bases sitting between them. Germline V gene lookup returns CDR1 SGHRS and CDR2 YFSETQ.

The V and J genes are TRBV6-6 and TRBJ2-7; D unresolved. The CDR3 runs 17 residues. Trimming stripped 5 bases from V and 6 bases from J, with 26 bases between. The germline gives CDR1 MNHNY, CDR2 SVGAGI (reference sequence). The DNA of the CDR3 is TGTGCCAGCAGTCCCACTCTGCTATACCCGGTCGGTCGCGAGCAGTACTTC. Amino acid sequence: CASSPTLLYPVGREQYF.

The chain has TRBV4-1 and TRBJ2-1; TRBD2 agrees at 8 bases. From germline, CDR1 is MGHRA and CDR2 YSYEKL. The CDR3 length is 16 residues. J gave up 4 bases and V 6 bases, and 11 bases lay outside the gene matches. CDR3 residues: CASSPAGGLRYNEQFF. The CDR3 DNA sequence: TGCGCCAGCAGTCCGGCGGGGGGTCTCCGATACAATGAGCAGTTCTTC.

The chain carries TRBV29-1 and TRBJ2-5; D remains ambiguous. V was cut by 7 bases and J by 3 bases, with 15 bases left in between. From germline, CDR1 is SQVTM and CDR2 ANQGSEA. This CDR3 spans 13 amino acids. CDR3 loop: CSDTSRNKETQYF. In DNA, the CDR3 is TGCAGCGACACCTCCAGGAATAAAGAGACCCAGTACTTC.

V and J are TRBV5-3 and TRBJ2-1; 7 bases align to TRBD2. TRBV5-3 is flagged as an ORF with uncertain function. Trimming took 4 bases from V and 4 from J; bases not matched to a gene: 11. The CDR3 is 16 residues long. The CDR3 spells CARSQCAGASYNEQFF. DNA for the CDR3: TGTGCCAGAAGCCAGTGCGCGGGAGCGAGTTACAATGAGCAGTTCTTC.

This clone was seen only once. The rearrangement links TRBV7-9 to TRBJ1-2, with TRBD1 as a possible D gene (5 bases). This CDR3 comprises 14 residues. From germline, CDR1 is SEHNR and CDR2 FQNEAQ (reference sequence). The ends were cut back, 3 bases at V and 8 bases at J, with 16 bases in the middle. Here the CDR3 DNA reads TGTGCCAGCAGCTTCGACCGGGGGATGGGCGGCTACACCTTC. This codes for CASSFDRGMGGYTF.

The rearrangement uses TRBV18 and TRBJ2-7; D remains unclear. CDR1 is KGHSH and CDR2 is LQKENI in the germline V gene. This CDR3 is built from 16 residues. V shed 0 bases and J shed 4 bases, with 16 bases lying between them. CDR3 residues: CASSPPPPRSLYEQYF. Here the CDR3 DNA reads TGTGCCAGCTCACCACCGCCCCCTCGTAGTCTTTACGAGCAGTACTTC.

CDR3 DNA sequence: TGCAGCGTTCCGGGACTAGGGACCTACAATGAGCAGTTCTTC. Its protein product is CSVPGLGTYNEQFF. The rearrangement uses TRBV29-1 and TRBJ2-1, with 8 bases fitting TRBD2. The CDR3 sequence is 14 residues long. Trimming at V came to 5 bases and at J to 2 bases, leaving 5 bases not matched to a gene. The germline gives CDR1 SQVTM, CDR2 ANQGSEA.

The chain joins TRBV11-1 to TRBJ1-6, with D possibly being TRBD1 (5 bases). V was pared by 7 bases and J by 6 bases, with 13 bases between. Germline V lookup: CDR1 SGHAT, CDR2 FQDESV (reference sequence). This CDR3 comprises 14 residues. CDR3 sequence: CASTRHQGNSPLHF. For the CDR3, the DNA is TGTGCCAGCACCCGACACCAGGGTAATTCACCCCTCCACTTT. Full variable domain (missing parts from reference TRBV11-1 and TRBJ1-6): EAEVAQSPRYKITEKSQAVAFWCDPISGHATLYWYRQILGQGPELLVQFQDESVVDDSQLPKDRFSAERLKGVDSTLKIQPAELGDSAMYLCASTRHQGNSPLHFGNGTRLTVT.

The J gene is TRBJ1-2, the V gene TRBV19; D is unclear. The CDR3 sequence is 14 residues long. V was shortened by 3 bases and J by 4 bases, with 12 bases between the two germline ends. Germline loops: CDR1 LNHDA, CDR2 SQIVND (reference sequence). The CDR3 is CASSITRESYGYTF. The CDR3 nucleotides read TGTGCCAGTAGTATTACGAGGGAAAGCTATGGCTACACCTTC.

The J gene is TRBJ1-2, the V gene TRBV11-2; D not certain. Trimming took 3 bases from V and 2 from J, leaving 4 bases between them. Germline V gene sequence: CDR1 SGHAT, CDR2 FQNNGV. The CDR3 is 12 residues long. The CDR3 region is CASSFQNYGYTF. In DNA form, the CDR3 reads TGTGCCAGCAGCTTTCAGAACTATGGCTACACCTTC.

This clone was seen a handful of times. V usage is TRBV19 and J usage is TRBJ1-2; D might be TRBD1 (6 bases). Germline V gene sequence: CDR1 LNHDA, CDR2 SQIVND (reference sequence). Trimming cost V 5 bases and J 1 base, with 11 bases left between them. The CDR3 length is 14 residues. The CDR3 sequence is CASSSRDNNYGYTF. In nucleotides, the CDR3 is TGTGCCAGTAGTTCCCGGGACAATAACTATGGCTACACCTTC.

The chain has TRBV10-2 and TRBJ1-2; no reliable D call. The CDR3 runs to 13 residues. Trimming took off 3 bases at V and 0 bases at J, with 5 bases between the two ends. Germline V gene data show CDR1 as WSHSY and CDR2 as SAAADI. The CDR3 sequence is CASSDSSNYGYTF. The CDR3 DNA is TGCGCCAGCAGTGACAGTTCTAACTATGGCTACACCTTC.

The chain couples TRBV19 to TRBJ2-6; TRBD1 is a possible D gene (6 bases). Germline V lookup: CDR1 LNHDA, CDR2 SQIVND (reference sequence). V was trimmed by 6 bases and J by 0 bases, leaving 12 bases between them. CDR3 size: 16 residues. CDR3 amino acids: CASRGRGGSGANVLTF. The CDR3 nucleotides are TGTGCCAGTAGAGGCAGGGGTGGCTCTGGGGCCAACGTCCTGACTTTC.

This clone was observed a single time. The chain couples TRBV4-1 to TRBJ2-1; D not resolved. The CDR3 contains 15 residues. V was clipped by 1 base and J by 10 bases, with 17 bases between them. CDR1 is MGHRA and CDR2 is YSYEKL in the germline V gene. CDR3 coding DNA: TGCGCCAGCAGCCAAGTTCCGCTAGTAATAGCCGAGCAGTTCTTC. Protein product: CASSQVPLVIAEQFF.

The gene calls are TRBV7-2 and TRBJ2-1, with D possibly being TRBD2 (6 bases). The CDR3 spans 15 residues. V was trimmed by 3 bases and J by 8 bases, leaving 17 bases between them. CDR1 SGHTA and CDR2 FQGNSA come from the germline V gene. The DNA of the CDR3 is TGTGCCAGCAGCTTGGGCTACTCTAGCGTCTATGAGCAGTTCTTC. Translation: CASSLGYSSVYEQFF.

The chain is built from TRBV7-8 and TRBJ2-1, with D tentatively TRBD1 (7 bases). Looked up from germline, CDR1 is SGHVS and CDR2 is FQNEAQ. The length of the CDR3 is 14 residues. V lost 7 bases to trimming and J lost 3 bases, with 13 bases between them. Here the CDR3 reads CASTTQGGYNEQFF. The CDR3 coding sequence is TGTGCCAGCACCACCCAGGGGGGCTACAATGAGCAGTTCTTC.

The chain carries TRBV7-9 and TRBJ2-3, with 8 positions matching TRBD1. J was trimmed by 3 bases and V by 1 base; bases with no gene match: 0. Germline V gene lookup returns CDR1 SEHNR and CDR2 FQNEAQ (reference sequence). The CDR3 runs 14 residues. The chain's CDR3 is CASSLGQGTDTQYF. Written as DNA, the CDR3 is TGTGCCAGCAGCTTAGGACAGGGGACAGATACGCAGTATTTT.

The chain recombines TRBV28 with TRBJ2-4; TRBD2 might be the D (7 bases). The CDR3 has 13 amino acids. The germline V gene encodes CDR1 MDHEN and CDR2 SYDVKM. The V end was cut by 6 bases, the J end by 8 bases, with 14 bases between. The CDR3 DNA is TGTGCCAGCAGGCCAACAGGGAGGGACATTCAGTACTTC. It specifies CASRPTGRDIQYF.

The rearrangement uses TRBV29-1 and TRBJ1-2; 10 bases are shared with TRBD1. The CDR3 is 15 residues long. The germline V gene has CDR1 SQVTM and CDR2 ANQGSEA. V shed 6 bases and J 4 bases; nucleotides not matched to a gene: 11. The CDR3, as DNA: TGCAGCGTCTCAATCGGGACAGGGGAGTTCTATGGCTACACCTTC. It codes for CSVSIGTGEFYGYTF.

This chain joins TRBV19 and TRBJ1-5; D ambiguous. Germline V gene lookup returns CDR1 LNHDA and CDR2 SQIVND (reference sequence). Trimming shortened V by 9 bases and J by 0 bases, and 15 bases separated the two germline ends. This CDR3 has 15 amino acids. The CDR3 nucleotides are TGTGCCAGCAGAACCGGGGTAACTAGCAATCAGCCCCAGCATTTT. As protein: CASRTGVTSNQPQHF.

The rearrangement links TRBV6-5 to TRBJ1-1; no reliable D call. With 6 bases removed from V and 3 bases from J, the gap between germline ends came to 8 bases. The CDR3 totals 12 residues. Germline V gene lookup returns CDR1 MNHEY and CDR2 SVGAGI. The CDR3 DNA is TGTGCCAGCAGCAAACTAGACACTGAAGCTTTCTTT. It is translated as CASSKLDTEAFF.

V is TRBV5-6 and J is TRBJ1-3, with 10 nucleotides matching TRBD1. This CDR3 spans 15 amino acids. The ends lost 4 bases at V and 4 bases at J; junction bases unmatched: 5. Germline-derived CDR1 and CDR2 are SGHDT and YYEEEE. The CDR3 loop is CASSRDRGSGNTIYF. CDR3 coding DNA: TGTGCCAGCAGCAGGGACAGGGGATCCGGAAACACCATATATTTT.

With respect to this clone: Compared with germline, one end of the junction differs, possibly owing to a read error. The CDR3 sequence: CASSVSGNSHEQYF. The CDR3 DNA reads TGTGCCAGCAGCGTTTCCGGGAACTCCCACGAGCAGTACTTC. V is TRBV9 and J is TRBJ2-7, with TRBD2 as a possible D gene (5 bases). The CDR3 is made up of 14 amino acids. From germline, CDR1 is SGDLS and CDR2 YYNGEE.

The J gene is TRBJ1-5, the V gene TRBV7-8; 7 nucleotides match TRBD1. Looked up from germline, CDR1 is SGHVS and CDR2 is FQNEAQ. The CDR3 loop spans 17 amino acids. V dropped 5 bases and J dropped 2; count of bases not matched to a gene: 12. CDR3 amino acids: CASSPGTASRGNQPQHF. The CDR3 nucleotides are TGTGCCAGCAGCCCCGGGACAGCGAGCCGAGGCAATCAGCCCCAGCATTTT.

This clone was counted ten times or more. This rearrangement joins TRBV19 to TRBJ1-2; D remains unclear. This CDR3 spans 14 amino acids. Germline V gives CDR1 LNHDA, CDR2 SQIVND (reference sequence). Trimming took 0 bases from V and 5 from J, leaving 10 bases between them. CDR3 amino acids: CASSIDGRPYGYTF. The CDR3 nucleotides are TGTGCCAGTAGTATAGATGGGCGTCCGTATGGCTACACCTTC.

The J gene is TRBJ1-4, the V gene TRBV7-3; D remains ambiguous. This CDR3 comprises 12 residues. Germline loops: CDR1 SGHTA, CDR2 FQGTGA. V was pared by 5 bases and J by 3 bases, with 4 bases between. In DNA, the CDR3 is TGTGCCAGCAGCCCCTCTAATGAAAAACTGTTTTTT. It encodes CASSPSNEKLFF.

J is TRBJ2-3 and V is TRBV5-1; D not resolved. The CDR3 runs to 15 residues. Germline CDR1 SGHRS, CDR2 YFSETQ. Deletions cut 0 bases from V and 1 base from J, with 9 bases between. CDR3 loop: CASSLVSAGTDTQYF. CDR3 DNA: TGCGCCAGCAGCTTGGTGTCGGCGGGCACAGATACGCAGTATTTT. Based on the CDR3 plus reference TRBV5-1 and TRBJ2-3, the full variable domain is KAGVTQTPRYLIKTRGQQVTLSCSPISGHRSVSWYQQTPGQGLQFLFEYFSETQRNKGNFPGRFSGRQFSNSRSEMNVSTLELGDSALYLCASSLVSAGTDTQYFGPGTRLTVL.

In its sample, this clone was seen a few times. This chain links TRBV30 with TRBJ2-2, with D unclear. This CDR3 has 13 amino acids. The V gene's germline CDR1 is GTSNPN and CDR2 SVGIG (reference sequence). Between the trimmed V and J ends, which lost 3 bases and 3 bases, there was a span of 8 bases. CDR3 coding DNA: TGTGCCTGGAGGATCAGTTACACCGGGGAGCTGTTTTTT. It is translated as CAWRISYTGELFF.

The V call is TRBV14, the J call TRBJ1-6; 8 nucleotides line up with TRBD1. Germline loops: CDR1 SGHDN, CDR2 FVKESK. Trimming took 4 bases from V and 0 from J; bases not matched to a gene: 8. CDR3 size: 18 residues. The CDR3 region has the DNA TGTGCCAGCAGCCGAGGACAGGGTGTCTTCTCCTATAATTCACCCCTCCACTTT. It translates to CASSRGQGVFSYNSPLHF.